The 32 T cell receptor beta chains reported below all come from one sample, sequenced in a study of T cell repertoires in cytomegalovirus infection. One entry per CDR3 protein results from TCRdb running MiXCR on the reads. The sample shows about 110,000 distinct CDR3 sequences, approximately 28% of them seen only once. Antigens of these TCRs are unknown. The specimen was CD8+ T cells from cultured PBMCs, collected from culture after CMV antigen stimulation. All receptors come from a human donor in good health (CMV status not recorded). Some clones in this sample may be carry-over from other donors' samples.

V usage is TRBV11-2 and J usage is TRBJ2-7; 8 bases fit TRBD2. CDR1 is SGHAT and CDR2 is FQNNGV in the germline V gene. With 5 bases clipped from V and 2 bases from J, the junction kept 5 bases outside the gene matches. CDR3 size: 14 residues. This chain's CDR3 is CASSPSLAAYEQYF. The CDR3 DNA reads as TGTGCCAGCAGCCCGTCACTAGCGGCCTACGAGCAGTACTTC.

The J gene is TRBJ1-1, the V gene TRBV19; D is possibly TRBD1 (5 bases). V was shortened by 7 bases and J by 6 bases, with 9 bases between the two germline ends. CDR1 LNHDA and CDR2 SQIVND come from the germline V gene (reference sequence). The CDR3 contains 11 residues. The CDR3 DNA reads TGTGCCAGTAATGGGGCTGCTGAAGCTTTCTTT. Protein sequence: CASNGAAEAFF.

This clonotype was picked up a small number of times. The chain couples TRBV6-1 to TRBJ1-1; D unresolved. The CDR3 is 14 residues long. Trimming left V 2 bases short and J 4 bases short, with 11 bases between. Per germline, CDR1 MNHNS and CDR2 SASEGT. Here the CDR3 DNA reads TGTGCCAGCAGTGAATTTGGTGTGGGCACTGAAGCTTTCTTT. Protein: CASSEFGVGTEAFF.

The chain carries TRBV19 and TRBJ2-7; 7 nucleotides align to TRBD1. Trimming took 9 bases from V and 0 from J; bases not matched to a gene: 5. CDR3 length: 13 amino acids. Germline CDR1 is LNHDA and CDR2 is SQIVND (reference sequence). The CDR3 DNA reads TGTGCCAGCGCAACAGGGGACTCCTACGAGCAGTACTTC. Protein: CASATGDSYEQYF.

The J gene is TRBJ1-2, the V gene TRBV3-1, with 8 bases aligning to TRBD1. The CDR3 contains 17 residues. V shed 0 bases, J shed 5 bases, and the junction held 11 bases outside the gene matches. CDR1 and CDR2 (germline): LGHDT, YNNKEL (reference sequence). The CDR3 is CASSQDPSGGSDYGYTF. CDR3 in DNA: TGTGCCAGCAGCCAAGATCCATCAGGGGGCTCAGATTATGGCTACACCTTC.

In this sample, this clonotype turned up many times. The J gene is TRBJ1-4, the V gene TRBV7-8; D not resolved. This CDR3 has 18 amino acids. V was trimmed by 1 base and J by 0 bases, leaving 15 bases between them. From germline, CDR1 is SGHVS and CDR2 FQNEAQ. The CDR3 loop is CASSLVVSWEATNEKLFF. The CDR3 nucleotides read TGTGCCAGCAGCTTAGTTGTCTCCTGGGAGGCAACTAATGAAAAACTGTTTTTT.

The chain links TRBV5-6 to TRBJ2-1; either TRBD1 or TRBD2 may fit D (5 bases each). The germline V gene has CDR1 SGHDT and CDR2 YYEEEE. This CDR3 contains 16 residues. Trimming removed 5 bases at V and 4 bases at J, with 19 bases between. The CDR3 protein is CASREVRMGEYNEQFF. CDR3 sequence (DNA): TGTGCCAGCAGAGAGGTTCGCATGGGGGAATACAATGAGCAGTTCTTC.

The chain links TRBV5-1 to TRBJ2-1; 8 positions match TRBD1. The J segment lost 7 bases and the V segment lost 0 bases, leaving 3 bases of the junction unmatched. This CDR3 region has 14 residues. Germline V gene sequence: CDR1 SGHRS, CDR2 YFSETQ. CDR3 loop: CASSLGTGRNEQFF. As DNA, the CDR3 is TGCGCCAGCAGCTTGGGGACAGGGCGAAATGAGCAGTTCTTC.

This clonotype turned up a few times. The rearrangement joins TRBV11-1 to TRBJ2-1, with 14 nucleotides matching TRBD2. The germline V gene encodes CDR1 SGHAT and CDR2 FQDESV (reference sequence). The V segment lost 1 base and the J segment 8 bases; nucleotides outside the gene matches: 16. This CDR3 is 20 amino acids long. CDR3 in amino acids: CASSLGGLAGGRGLRDEQFF. CDR3 nucleotides: TGTGCCAGCAGCTTAGGCGGACTAGCGGGGGGTCGCGGCCTAAGGGATGAGCAGTTCTTC. Supplemented by reference TRBV11-1 and TRBJ2-1, the full variable domain reads EAEVAQSPRYKITEKSQAVAFWCDPISGHATLYWYRQILGQGPELLVQFQDESVVDDSQLPKDRFSAERLKGVDSTLKIQPAELGDSAMYLCASSLGGLAGGRGLRDEQFFGPGTRLTVL.

The chain links TRBV19 to TRBJ1-4, with unresolved D. This CDR3 has 15 residues. Germline CDR1 LNHDA, CDR2 SQIVND (reference sequence). The V end lost 6 bases, the J end lost 0 bases, and 11 bases lay between the germline ends. The chain's CDR3 is CASRLHVATNEKLFF. CDR3 nucleotides: TGTGCCAGTAGACTTCATGTTGCAACTAATGAAAAACTGTTTTTT. Using reference TRBV19 and TRBJ1-4 for the parts outside the CDR3, the full variable domain is DGGITQSPKYLFRKEGQNVTLSCEQNLNHDAMYWYRQDPGQGLRLIYYSQIVNDFQKGDIAEGYSVSREKKESFPLTVTSAQKNPTAFYLCASRLHVATNEKLFFGSGTQLSVL.

This clonotype has more than one count but fewer than ten. The J gene is TRBJ1-6, the V gene TRBV4-1; D uncertain. Germline values: CDR1 MGHRA, CDR2 YSYEKL. With 0 bases removed from V and 0 bases from J, the gap between germline ends came to 6 bases. The CDR3 is 16 amino acids. The CDR3 DNA sequence: TGCGCCAGCAGCCAAGAGGGCAGCTCCTATAATTCACCCCTCCACTTT. Amino acid sequence: CASSQEGSSYNSPLHF.

This clonotype was detected many times. The rearrangement uses TRBV7-8 and TRBJ2-1; 8 nucleotides match TRBD2. The CDR3 has 15 residues. The junction had 7 bases not matched to a gene; V was cut back by 8 bases and J by 1 base. CDR1 is SGHVS and CDR2 is FQNEAQ in the germline V gene. The CDR3, as DNA: TGTGCCAGCTTCGAGACGGGGGGGTCCTACAATGAGCAGTTCTTC. Translated: CASFETGGSYNEQFF.

The rearrangement links TRBV27 to TRBJ2-1, with D possibly matching TRBD1 (6 bases). The CDR3 length is 12 residues. Deletions cut 8 bases from V and 5 bases from J, with 10 bases between. The V gene's germline CDR1 is MNHEY and CDR2 SMNVEV (reference sequence). The CDR3 protein is CASWAGDNEQFF. The CDR3 region has the DNA TGTGCCAGCTGGGCAGGGGACAATGAGCAGTTCTTC.

This clonotype has a count of ten or more. The genes are TRBV2 and TRBJ2-1, with 11 bases identical to TRBD1. The CDR3 loop spans 14 amino acids. Germline V CDR1 and CDR2: SNHLY, FYNNEI. V shed 5 bases, J shed 5 bases, and the junction held 2 bases outside the gene matches. The CDR3 spells CASSPGQGDNEQFF. The CDR3 DNA reads TGTGCCAGCAGTCCGGGACAGGGGGACAATGAGCAGTTCTTC.

This clonotype was observed a few times. This chain joins TRBV6-5 and TRBJ1-2; D uncertain. V was cut by 2 bases and J by 8 bases, with 9 bases left in between. Per the germline V gene, CDR1 is MNHEY and CDR2 is SVGAGI. The CDR3 is 12 residues long. The CDR3 nucleotides read TGTGCCAGCAGTTACGATGGGGTCGGCTACACCTTC. Translated, it gives CASSYDGVGYTF.

This clonotype has more than one count but fewer than ten. The rearrangement uses TRBV28 and TRBJ2-7; 14 bases fit TRBD2. V was pared by 3 bases and J by 5 bases, with 6 bases of the junction left unmatched. Germline V gives CDR1 MDHEN, CDR2 SYDVKM. The CDR3 is 16 residues long. In nucleotides, the CDR3 is TGTGCCAGCAGTTTTGTAGGACTAGCGGGGGGTAACGAGCAGTACTTC. It encodes CASSFVGLAGGNEQYF. Looking up the rest from reference TRBV28 and TRBJ2-7 gives the full variable domain: DVKVTQSSRYLVKRTGEKVFLECVQDMDHENMFWYRQDPGLGLRLIYFSYDVKMKEKGDIPEGYSVSREKKERFSLILESASTNQTSMYLCASSFVGLAGGNEQYFGPGTRLTVT.

The chain carries TRBV12-3 or TRBV12-4 and TRBJ1-6; a possible D gene is TRBD1 (6 bases). The CDR3 is 13 residues long. Trimming pared 4 bases from V and 7 bases from J, leaving 8 bases between. CDR3 DNA sequence: TGTGCCAGCAGTTACACAGGGAATTCACCCCTCCACTTT. Amino acid sequence: CASSYTGNSPLHF.

This clonotype was seen only a few times. The gene calls are TRBV7-6 and TRBJ1-1; TRBD1 might be the D (6 bases). There are 15 residues in the CDR3. The V gene lost 5 bases and the J gene lost 1 base, with 14 bases spanning the gap. The germline V gene has CDR1 SGHVS and CDR2 FNYEAQ. The CDR3 region has the DNA TGTGCCAGCAGCCCCCGGGGGCAGGCGAACACTGAAGCTTTCTTT. Amino acid sequence: CASSPRGQANTEAFF.

Ten or more counts support this clonotype. This chain uses TRBV7-2 with TRBJ2-1; D is possibly TRBD1 or TRBD2 (5 bases each). This CDR3 comprises 13 residues. Germline values: CDR1 SGHTA, CDR2 FQGNSA. V lost 5 bases and J lost 12, with 17 bases in between. The CDR3 sequence is CASSLNSGTVQFF. In nucleotides, the CDR3 is TGTGCCAGCAGCCTTAACTCGGGGACGGTGCAGTTCTTC.

About this clonotype: At one end the junction does not follow the germline gene, possibly because of a read error. The chain has TRBV5-4 and TRBJ2-7, with 10 bases identical to TRBD1. The CDR3 extends over 16 amino acids. Looked up from germline, CDR1 is SGHNT and CDR2 is YYREEE (reference sequence). For the CDR3, the DNA is TGTGCCGGCAGCTTGGCCGGGACAGGGGCACCCTTGGAGCAGTACTTC. Translating it yields CAGSLAGTGAPLEQYF.

The chain couples TRBV6-5 to TRBJ2-3; either TRBD1 or TRBD2 may supply D (5 bases each). The CDR3 runs to 14 residues. CDR1 and CDR2 (germline): MNHEY, SVGAGI. V shed 4 bases and J shed 2 bases, with 10 bases lying between them. The CDR3 spells CASSWDGFTDTQYF. CDR3 DNA sequence: TGTGCCAGCAGTTGGGACGGATTCACAGATACGCAGTATTTT.

This clonotype was seen only a few times. The chain couples TRBV5-1 to TRBJ2-2; a possible D gene is TRBD1 (6 bases). Germline V gene lookup returns CDR1 SGHRS and CDR2 YFSETQ. The CDR3 runs 15 residues. Trimming took off 6 bases at V and 7 bases at J, with 19 bases between the two ends. The CDR3 here is CASTPRWGPVGELFF. The CDR3 DNA reads as TGCGCCAGCACCCCGAGGTGGGGGCCGGTCGGGGAGCTGTTTTTT.

The genes are TRBV5-4 and TRBJ1-1; the D is unclear. The V and J ends lost 0 bases and 4 bases respectively, with 1 base between them. Germline CDR1 and CDR2: SGHNT and YYREEE (reference sequence). CDR3 length: 11 amino acids. CDR3 nucleotide sequence: TGTGCCAGCAGCTTGGCCACTGAAGCTTTCTTT. Its protein product is CASSLATEAFF. Full variable domain (missing parts from reference TRBV5-4 and TRBJ1-1): ETGVTQSPTHLIKTRGQQVTLRCSSQSGHNTVSWYQQALGQGPQFIFQYYREEENGRGNFPPRFSGLQFPNYSSELNVNALELDDSALYLCASSLATEAFFGQGTRLTVV.

This clonotype was found many times. CDR3 DNA: TGTGCCAGCAGCGTCCCGGGACCTTATATAGATGAGCAGTTCTTC. Translating it yields CASSVPGPYIDEQFF. This chain links TRBV9 with TRBJ2-1; D might be TRBD1 or TRBD2, each matching 5 bases. Trimming removed 2 bases at V and 8 bases at J, with 17 bases between. Germline V CDR1 and CDR2: SGDLS, YYNGEE. CDR3 length: 15 residues.

The chain uses TRBV27 and TRBJ2-7; D is unclear. The CDR3 is made up of 14 amino acids. Germline loops: CDR1 MNHEY, CDR2 SMNVEV (reference sequence). V lost 5 bases and J 0 bases, leaving 11 bases between the germline ends. The CDR3 nucleotides are TGTGCCAGCAGTCTGCAGGTGGACTCCTACGAGCAGTACTTC. This sequence encodes CASSLQVDSYEQYF.

This sequence joins TRBV29-1 and TRBJ2-2; 9 bases match TRBD2. The CDR3 runs 14 residues. The germline V gene encodes CDR1 SQVTM and CDR2 ANQGSEA. J was trimmed by 4 bases and V by 4 bases; bases with no gene match: 4. The CDR3 DNA reads as TGCAGCGTTGGGCGGGGGGGCCTCACCGGGGAGCTGTTTTTT. It encodes CSVGRGGLTGELFF.

This clonotype has only a few counts. The chain has TRBV7-6 and TRBJ2-3; D unresolved. Germline assignment: CDR1 SGHVS and CDR2 FNYEAQ. This CDR3 is 15 amino acids long. V was pared by 0 bases and J by 6 bases, with 13 bases between. DNA of the CDR3: TGTGCCAGCAGCTTAGCCCCAGGTCGGTGGGATACGCAGTATTTT. It is translated as CASSLAPGRWDTQYF.

The table lists this clonotype with many counts. The CDR3 DNA reads as TGTGCCAGCAGCGCCGGACAGGGTACGAACACTGAAGCTTTCTTT. Amino acids: CASSAGQGTNTEAFF. The rearrangement links TRBV7-6 to TRBJ1-1, with 8 nucleotides matching TRBD1. CDR1 is SGHVS, CDR2 FNYEAQ, per germline. The CDR3 has 15 amino acids. V lost 5 bases, J lost 1 base, and 6 bases stayed unmatched.

This clonotype was seen only a few times. DNA for the CDR3: TGTGCCAGCATTTCCCGGGACTACGGCCAAGAGACCCAGTACTTC. Translated, it gives CASISRDYGQETQYF. The chain has TRBV28 and TRBJ2-5, with 7 bases lining up with TRBD2. The J segment lost 1 base and the V segment lost 7 bases, leaving 9 bases of the junction unmatched. Germline V gene sequence: CDR1 MDHEN, CDR2 SYDVKM. The CDR3 is 15 residues long.

V is TRBV18 and J is TRBJ2-3; D is possibly TRBD1 (6 bases). V lost 2 bases to trimming and J lost 4 bases, with 13 bases between them. There are 15 residues in the CDR3. CDR1 and CDR2 from the germline V gene are KGHSH and LQKENI. DNA of the CDR3: TGTGCCAGCTCACCAATAGATGGGGGCCCAGATACGCAGTATTTT. It translates to CASSPIDGGPDTQYF.

This clonotype was counted many times. The chain recombines TRBV2 with TRBJ2-1; TRBD2 agrees at 12 bases. The CDR3 contains 16 residues. Germline values: CDR1 SNHLY, CDR2 FYNNEI. J gave up 9 bases and V 3 bases, and 9 bases lay outside the gene matches. The CDR3 here is CASSEETSGGGGEQFF. The DNA for the CDR3 is TGTGCCAGCAGTGAGGAGACTAGCGGGGGAGGGGGTGAGCAGTTCTTC. Complete variable domain (other parts from reference TRBV2 and TRBJ2-1): EPEVTQTPSHQVTQMGQEVILRCVPISNHLYFYWYRQILGQKVEFLVSFYNNEISEKSEIFDDQFSVERPDGSNFTLKIRSTKLEDSAMYFCASSEETSGGGGEQFFGPGTRLTVL.

This clonotype has ten or more counts. This chain uses TRBV7-9 with TRBJ2-1; no clear D. The ends were cut back, 0 bases at V and 5 bases at J, with 8 bases in the middle. This CDR3 comprises 14 residues. Germline V CDR1 and CDR2: SEHNR, FQNEAQ (reference sequence). CDR3 nucleotides: TGTGCCAGCAGCTTAGCTTACGCAGACAATGAGCAGTTCTTC. Translated, it gives CASSLAYADNEQFF.